This T cell receptor (beta chain) was captured in a study of T cells in Graves' hyperthyroidism and ophthalmopathy. RNA transcripts gave rise to amplified TCR beta CDR3 regions. The TCR CDR3 first-round RT-PCR relied on the HTBI primer set. Each CDR3 protein gets one entry after TCRdb re-called the multiplex PCR reads with MiXCR. This table has over 250,000 distinct CDR3 sequences, about 20% appearing once. The CDR3 loop spans 11 amino acids. Trimming pared 5 bases from V and 7 bases from J, leaving 7 bases between. Germline V lookup: CDR1 SGHAT, CDR2 FQNNGV. The V call is TRBV11-2, the J call TRBJ2-3; D uncertain. Sequencing used blood. This receptor was obtained from a young man with Graves' ophthalmopathy. The CDR3 nucleotides read TGTGCCAGCAGCCCCGATAATACGCAGTATTTT. This translates into CASSPDNTQYF.